The next 27 T cell receptor beta chains were all read from a single sample in a study of blood T cell repertoires in COVID-19. Assay used: immunoSEQ multiplex PCR; TCRdb lists only in-frame clones, some missing. Here the sample spans 380,000 or so clones, approximately 86% being singletons. Sequenced sample: peripheral blood. These TCRs come from a woman aged 55-70 years with COVID-19, enrolled during active disease.

The chain employs TRBV9 and TRBJ1-6, with 7 bases aligning to TRBD1. This CDR3 has 15 amino acids. The germline gives CDR1 SGDLS, CDR2 YYNGEE. The V gene end was trimmed by 4 bases and the J gene end by 8 bases; junction bases not matched to a gene: 9. CDR3 sequence (DNA): TGTGCCAGCAGCTTACAGGGGAGCAGACATTCACCCCTCCACTTT. It translates to CASSLQGSRHSPLHF.

The rearrangement uses TRBV5-1 and TRBJ2-3; TRBD2 matches at 8 bases. The CDR3 sequence is 15 residues long. V was clipped by 5 bases and J by 5 bases; unmatched bases: 10. Germline-derived CDR1 and CDR2 are SGHRS and YFSETQ. The CDR3 DNA reads as TGCGCCAGCAGGACCGGGACTAGTGCTGGAGATACGCAGTATTTT. This encodes CASRTGTSAGDTQYF.

The chain employs TRBV5-1 and TRBJ1-3; D remains unclear. This CDR3 region has 16 residues. V lost 3 bases, J lost 0 bases, and 13 bases lay in between. The germline V gene encodes CDR1 SGHRS and CDR2 YFSETQ. The CDR3: CASSWLDSSSGNTIYF. The CDR3 nucleotides are TGCGCCAGCAGCTGGCTGGACTCGAGCTCTGGAAACACCATATATTTT.

V and J are TRBV6-1 and TRBJ1-3; unclear D gene. Germline loops: CDR1 MNHNS, CDR2 SASEGT. This CDR3 has 14 amino acids. The ends were cut back, 2 bases at V and 0 bases at J, with 5 bases in the middle. The CDR3 DNA follows: TGTGCCAGCAGTGAAATCCGCTCTGGAAACACCATATATTTT. Amino acid sequence: CASSEIRSGNTIYF.

The gene calls are TRBV4-1 and TRBJ2-6; D is uncertain. The ends were cut back, 2 bases at V and 0 bases at J, with 14 bases in the middle. This CDR3 is built from 18 residues. Germline CDR1 and CDR2: MGHRA and YSYEKL. The CDR3: CASSQRPLSPSGANVLTF. The CDR3 nucleotides read TGCGCCAGCAGCCAACGGCCACTATCTCCCTCTGGGGCCAACGTCCTGACTTTC.

The chain is built from TRBV7-8 and TRBJ2-2; D call uncertain. This CDR3 has 14 amino acids. V lost 2 bases and J 1 base, leaving 5 bases between the germline ends. Looked up from germline, CDR1 is SGHVS and CDR2 is FQNEAQ. The CDR3 reads CASSLIVNTGELFF. Written as DNA, the CDR3 is TGTGCCAGCAGCTTAATCGTGAACACCGGGGAGCTGTTTTTT.

Points on this clone: The sample carries other DNA sequences with the same CDR3. The chain uses TRBV2 and TRBJ1-2; 8 bases fit TRBD1. The germline gives CDR1 SNHLY, CDR2 FYNNEI. The CDR3 extends over 14 amino acids. The ends lost 8 bases at V and 4 bases at J; junction bases unmatched: 9. The CDR3 DNA follows: TGTGCCAGCTCCCCAGGACAGGGCGGCTATGGCTACACCTTC. The encoded protein is CASSPGQGGYGYTF.

The chain uses TRBV19 and TRBJ1-1; D might be TRBD1 (6 bases). Trimming took 0 bases from V and 2 from J, leaving 7 bases between them. The CDR3 runs to 14 residues. The V gene's germline CDR1 is LNHDA and CDR2 SQIVND (reference sequence). CDR3 DNA sequence: TGTGCCAGTAGTATAGACAGGGGAAACACTGAAGCTTTCTTT. This encodes CASSIDRGNTEAFF.

The genes are TRBV1 and TRBJ2-7; the table's TRBD1 call for D was not verified on the DNA. TRBV1 has pseudogene status. There are 15 residues in the CDR3. The CDR3 coding sequence is TGCACCAGCAGCCGTCGAGACATGTGCTCCTACGAGCAGTACTTC. Translated, it gives CTSSRRDMCSYEQYF.

This chain joins TRBV20-1 and TRBJ2-1, with D possibly being TRBD2 (5 bases). The CDR3 length is 11 residues. Germline V gives CDR1 DFQATT, CDR2 SNEGSKA (reference sequence). V was pared by 6 bases and J by 6 bases, with 9 bases between. DNA for the CDR3: TGCAGTGCGACCCGGGGCAATGAGCAGTTCTTC. As protein: CSATRGNEQFF.

The genes are TRBV4-2 and TRBJ2-5, with 11 bases lining up with TRBD2. The CDR3 length is 20 residues. Trimming at V came to 0 bases and at J to 3 bases, leaving 15 bases not matched to a gene. Germline assignment: CDR1 LGHNA and CDR2 YNFKEQ. The CDR3 nucleotides are TGTGCCAGCAGCCAAGATCTGTTCGTAGCGGGGGGGCCGGGGAAAGAGACCCAGTACTTC. It specifies CASSQDLFVAGGPGKETQYF.

This rearrangement joins TRBV3-1 (or the pseudogene TRBV3-2) to TRBJ2-7; D remains ambiguous. The germline V gene has CDR1 LGHDT and CDR2 YNNKEL (reference sequence). The CDR3 loop spans 12 amino acids. The V and J ends lost 0 bases and 3 bases respectively, with 3 bases between them. The CDR3 sequence is CASSQDNYEQYF. The CDR3 DNA reads as TGTGCCAGCAGCCAAGATAACTACGAGCAGTACTTC.

This rearrangement joins TRBV27 to TRBJ1-2, with 11 bases lining up with TRBD1. CDR3 length: 18 residues. Germline assignment: CDR1 MNHEY and CDR2 SMNVEV (reference sequence). With V trimmed by 6 bases and J by 2 bases, 14 bases remained unmatched. This CDR3 is CASRGGLGQGAQNYGYTF. The CDR3 nucleotides are TGTGCCAGCAGAGGGGGACTTGGACAGGGGGCGCAAAACTATGGCTACACCTTC.

The chain combines TRBV27 with TRBJ2-2, with TRBD2 identical over 9 bases. Germline trimming cut 3 bases from V and 6 bases from J; bases unmatched to any gene: 2. Germline V gives CDR1 MNHEY, CDR2 SMNVEV (reference sequence). This CDR3 spans 14 amino acids. CDR3 protein: CASSFGTSPGELFF. Written as DNA, the CDR3 is TGTGCCAGCAGTTTCGGGACTAGCCCCGGGGAGCTGTTTTTT.

V usage is TRBV6-5 and J usage is TRBJ2-5; 9 bases are shared with TRBD1. V lost 6 bases and J lost 1; bases outside the gene matches: 6. The germline CDR1 and CDR2 sequences are MNHEY and SVGAGI. The CDR3 covers 15 residues. CDR3 bases: TGTGCCAGCAGCCACAGGGGGCGCTTCCAAGAGACCCAGTACTTC. Translated, it gives CASSHRGRFQETQYF.

The V gene is TRBV7-3, the J gene TRBJ2-1, with D perhaps TRBD2 (5 bases). Trimming left V 5 bases short and J 4 bases short, with 9 bases between. The CDR3 runs 13 residues. Germline CDR1 is SGHTA and CDR2 is FQGTGA. CDR3 nucleotide sequence: TGTGCCAGCAGCCCCGGGGTTTACAATGAGCAGTTCTTC. Residues: CASSPGVYNEQFF.

The chain employs TRBV11-2 and TRBJ2-1; 10 bases match TRBD1. V trimming: 3 bases; J trimming: 3 bases; junction bases outside the gene matches: 2. Germline values: CDR1 SGHAT, CDR2 FQNNGV. This CDR3 comprises 15 residues. The CDR3 reads CASSLDRGVYNEQFF. CDR3 nucleotides: TGTGCCAGCAGCTTGGACAGGGGGGTCTACAATGAGCAGTTCTTC. Using reference TRBV11-2 and TRBJ2-1 for the parts outside the CDR3, the full variable domain is EAGVAQSPRYKIIEKRQSVAFWCNPISGHATLYWYQQILGQGPKLLIQFQNNGVVDDSQLPKDRFSAERLKGVDSTLKIQPAKLEDSAVYLCASSLDRGVYNEQFFGPGTRLTVL.

The genes are TRBV5-5 and TRBJ1-2, with D perhaps TRBD1 (6 bases). Germline CDR1 reads SGHKS; CDR2 reads YYEKEE (reference sequence). This CDR3 contains 15 residues. Trimming removed 0 bases from V and 5 bases from J, with 14 bases in between. As DNA, the CDR3 is TGTGCCAGCAGCTTGGAATTTACAGGGTCGTATGGCTACACCTTC. This encodes CASSLEFTGSYGYTF. Full variable domain (outside the CDR3, taken from reference TRBV5-5 and TRBJ1-2): DAGVTQSPTHLIKTRGQQVTLRCSPISGHKSVSWYQQVLGQGPQFIFQYYEKEERGRGNFPDRFSARQFPNYSSELNVNALLLGDSALYLCASSLEFTGSYGYTFGSGTRLTVV.

The chain links TRBV19 to TRBJ2-1, with 8 nucleotides matching TRBD2. The germline CDR1 and CDR2 sequences are LNHDA and SQIVND (reference sequence). The length of the CDR3 is 16 residues. J lost 5 bases, V lost 7 bases, and 13 bases had no gene match. This CDR3 is CASKKVSGGPDNEQFF. CDR3 DNA: TGTGCCAGTAAAAAGGTGAGCGGGGGACCTGACAATGAGCAGTTCTTC.

J is TRBJ1-5 and V is TRBV2; 7 positions match TRBD1. CDR3 size: 15 residues. Losses at the gene ends were 3 bases for V and 0 bases for J; bases not matched to a gene: 2. The germline V gene encodes CDR1 SNHLY and CDR2 FYNNEI. The CDR3 coding sequence is TGTGCCAGCAGTGAGGGGACAGTTAGCAATCAGCCCCAGCATTTT. Residues: CASSEGTVSNQPQHF.

The gene calls are TRBV2 and TRBJ2-1; D may be TRBD1 (6 bases). Per the germline V gene, CDR1 is SNHLY and CDR2 is FYNNEI. V lost 4 bases and J 0 bases, leaving 22 bases between the germline ends. The CDR3 contains 19 residues. In DNA, the CDR3 is TGTGCCAGCAGTGTTCCATCGAGGTGGACAGCGAGCTCCTACAATGAGCAGTTCTTC. Protein sequence: CASSVPSRWTASSYNEQFF.

The table lists this clone with a few counts. The CDR3: CASSLSTDTQYF. As DNA, the CDR3 is TGCGCCAGCAGCCTTAGCACAGATACGCAGTATTTT. V is TRBV5-1 and J is TRBJ2-3; D is unresolved. CDR1 and CDR2 from the germline V gene are SGHRS and YFSETQ. The CDR3 is 12 residues long. Trimming removed 4 bases at V and 0 bases at J, with 3 bases between.

This clone was observed a single time. The chain uses TRBV5-6 and TRBJ2-5, with D possibly matching TRBD2 (5 bases). Per the germline V gene, CDR1 is SGHDT and CDR2 is YYEEEE. The CDR3 totals 15 residues. Trimming shortened V by 2 bases and J by 2 bases, and 13 bases separated the two germline ends. This chain's CDR3 is CASSFLIGNQETQYF. The CDR3 coding sequence is TGTGCCAGCAGCTTTTTAATCGGGAATCAAGAGACCCAGTACTTC.

This rearrangement joins TRBV7-9 to TRBJ1-6; perhaps TRBD1 as D (6 bases). The CDR3 length is 14 residues. V lost 5 bases, J lost 9 bases, and 14 bases lay in between. Germline lookup yields CDR1 SEHNR and CDR2 FQNEAQ (reference sequence). The chain's CDR3 is CASSPDGRGSPLHF. The CDR3 region has the DNA TGTGCCAGCAGCCCCGACGGCAGGGGTTCACCCCTCCACTTT.

This chain connects TRBV6-5 to TRBJ2-5, with D tentatively TRBD1 (7 bases). V lost 7 bases, J lost 5 bases, and 17 bases lay in between. Germline assignment: CDR1 MNHEY and CDR2 SVGAGI. This CDR3 has 14 amino acids. Here the CDR3 reads CASTLSAGQETQYF. CDR3 bases: TGTGCCAGCACCCTGTCGGCGGGACAGGAGACCCAGTACTTC.

This rearrangement joins TRBV19 to TRBJ1-5, with 7 bases matching TRBD1. CDR3 length: 17 residues. The J segment lost 0 bases and the V segment lost 7 bases, leaving 12 bases of the junction unmatched. The V gene's germline CDR1 is LNHDA and CDR2 SQIVND (reference sequence). DNA for the CDR3: TGTGCCAGTACCCAAACGCCGGGACAGTCTAGCAATCAGCCCCAGCATTTT. It encodes CASTQTPGQSSNQPQHF.

CDR3 coding DNA: TGTGCCAGCAGCTTAGGGGGGAGAGGGGAGACCCAGTACTTC. Its protein product is CASSLGGRGETQYF. The chain employs TRBV7-3 and TRBJ2-5, with a possible D match to TRBD2 (6 bases). The germline CDR1 and CDR2 sequences are SGHTA and FQGTGA. This CDR3 has 14 amino acids. The V end was cut by 2 bases, the J end by 5 bases, with 12 bases between.